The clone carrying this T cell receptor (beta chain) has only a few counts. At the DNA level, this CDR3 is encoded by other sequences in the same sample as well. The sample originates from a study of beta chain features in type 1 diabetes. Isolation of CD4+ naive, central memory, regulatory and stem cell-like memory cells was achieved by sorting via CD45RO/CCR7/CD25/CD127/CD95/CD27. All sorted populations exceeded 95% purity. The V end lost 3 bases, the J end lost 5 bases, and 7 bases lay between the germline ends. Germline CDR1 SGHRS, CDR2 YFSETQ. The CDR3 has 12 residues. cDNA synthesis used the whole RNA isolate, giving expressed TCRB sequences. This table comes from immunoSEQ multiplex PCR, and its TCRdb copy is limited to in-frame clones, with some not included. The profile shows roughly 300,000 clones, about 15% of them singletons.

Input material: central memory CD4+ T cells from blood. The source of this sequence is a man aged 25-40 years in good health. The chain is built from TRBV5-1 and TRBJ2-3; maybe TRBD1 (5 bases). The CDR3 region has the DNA TGCGCCAGCAGCTCTCAGGGAGATACGCAGTATTTT. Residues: CASSSQGDTQYF.